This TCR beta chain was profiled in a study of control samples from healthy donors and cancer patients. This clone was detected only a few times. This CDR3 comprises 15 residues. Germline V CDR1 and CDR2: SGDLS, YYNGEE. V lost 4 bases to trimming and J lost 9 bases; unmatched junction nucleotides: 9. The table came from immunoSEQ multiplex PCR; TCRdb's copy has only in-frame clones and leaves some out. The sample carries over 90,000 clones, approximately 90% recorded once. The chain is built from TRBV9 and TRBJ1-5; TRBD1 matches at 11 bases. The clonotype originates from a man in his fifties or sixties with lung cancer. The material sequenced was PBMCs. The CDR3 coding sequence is TGTGCCAGCAGCACCGGGACAGGGGGAGGTTGGCCCCAGCATTTT. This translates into CASSTGTGGGWPQHF.